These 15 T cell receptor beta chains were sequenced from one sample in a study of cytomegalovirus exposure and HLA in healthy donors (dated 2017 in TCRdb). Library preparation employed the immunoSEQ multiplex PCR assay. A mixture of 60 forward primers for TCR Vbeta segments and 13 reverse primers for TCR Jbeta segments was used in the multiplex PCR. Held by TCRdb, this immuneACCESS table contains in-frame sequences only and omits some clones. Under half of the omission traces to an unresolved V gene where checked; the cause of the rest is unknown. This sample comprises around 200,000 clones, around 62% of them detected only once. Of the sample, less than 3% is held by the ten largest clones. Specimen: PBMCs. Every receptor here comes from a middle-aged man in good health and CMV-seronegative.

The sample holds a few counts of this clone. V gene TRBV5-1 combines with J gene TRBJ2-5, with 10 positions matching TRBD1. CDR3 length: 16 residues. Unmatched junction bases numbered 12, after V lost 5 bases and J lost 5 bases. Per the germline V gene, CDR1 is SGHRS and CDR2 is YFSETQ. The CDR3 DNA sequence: TGCGCCAGCAGGGCCTGGGCCGGGACAGGGGACGAGACCCAGTACTTC. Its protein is CASRAWAGTGDETQYF. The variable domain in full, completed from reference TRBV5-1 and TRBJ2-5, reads KAGVTQTPRYLIKTRGQQVTLSCSPISGHRSVSWYQQTPGQGLQFLFEYFSETQRNKGNFPGRFSGRQFSNSRSEMNVSTLELGDSALYLCASRAWAGTGDETQYFGPGTRLLVL.

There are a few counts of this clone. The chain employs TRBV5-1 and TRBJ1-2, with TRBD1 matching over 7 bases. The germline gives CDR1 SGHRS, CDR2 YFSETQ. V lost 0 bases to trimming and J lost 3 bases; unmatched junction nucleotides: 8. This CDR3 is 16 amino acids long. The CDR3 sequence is CASSLAPGQGDYGYTF. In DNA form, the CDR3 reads TGCGCCAGCAGCTTGGCCCCAGGGCAGGGGGACTATGGCTACACCTTC.

This CDR3 reads CASSPLEEPRSYEQYF. The CDR3, as DNA: TGTGCCAGCTCACCATTGGAGGAACCGCGCTCCTACGAGCAGTACTTC. The chain couples TRBV18 to TRBJ2-7; tentatively, D is TRBD2 (5 bases). The V gene lost 2 bases and the J gene lost 0 bases, with 14 bases spanning the gap. CDR1 is KGHSH and CDR2 is LQKENI in the germline V gene. The CDR3 runs 16 residues.

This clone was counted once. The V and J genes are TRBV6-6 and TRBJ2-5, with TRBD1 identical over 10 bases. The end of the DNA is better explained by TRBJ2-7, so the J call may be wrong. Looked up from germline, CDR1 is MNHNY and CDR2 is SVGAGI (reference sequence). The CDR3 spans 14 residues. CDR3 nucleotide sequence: TGTGCCAGCAGTTACCGGGACAGGGGATACGAGCAGTACTTC. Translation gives CASSYRDRGYEQYF.

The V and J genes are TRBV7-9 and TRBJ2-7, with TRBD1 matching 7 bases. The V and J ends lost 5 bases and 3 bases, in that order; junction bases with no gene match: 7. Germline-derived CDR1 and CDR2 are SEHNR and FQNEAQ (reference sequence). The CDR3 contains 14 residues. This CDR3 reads CASSRSTGYYEQYF. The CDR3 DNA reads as TGTGCCAGCAGCCGCTCGACAGGGTACTACGAGCAGTACTTC. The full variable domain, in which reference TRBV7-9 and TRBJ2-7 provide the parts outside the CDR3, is DTGVSQNPRHKITKRGQNVTFRCDPISEHNRLYWYRQTLGQGPEFLTYFQNEAQLEKSRLLSDRFSAERPKGSFSTLEIQRTEQGDSAMYLCASSRSTGYYEQYFGPGTRLTVT.

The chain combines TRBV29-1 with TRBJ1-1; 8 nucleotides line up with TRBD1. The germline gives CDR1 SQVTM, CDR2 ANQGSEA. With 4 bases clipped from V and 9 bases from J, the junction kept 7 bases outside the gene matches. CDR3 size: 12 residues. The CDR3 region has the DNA TGCAGCGTTGGGGAGGGCAGGGGGCAAGCTTTCTTT. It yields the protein CSVGEGRGQAFF.

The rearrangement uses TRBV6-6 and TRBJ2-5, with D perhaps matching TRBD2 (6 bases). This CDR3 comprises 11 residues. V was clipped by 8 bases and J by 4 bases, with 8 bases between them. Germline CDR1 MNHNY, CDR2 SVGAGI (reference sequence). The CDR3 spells CASAGRETQYF. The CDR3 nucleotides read TGTGCCAGCGCGGGGAGAGAGACCCAGTACTTC.

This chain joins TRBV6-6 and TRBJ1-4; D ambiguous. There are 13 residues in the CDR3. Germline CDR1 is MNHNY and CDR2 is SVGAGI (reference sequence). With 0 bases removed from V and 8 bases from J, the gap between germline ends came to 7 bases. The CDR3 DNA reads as TGTGCCAGCAGTTACTCCCCGAGAGAAAAACTGTTTTTT. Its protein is CASSYSPREKLFF.

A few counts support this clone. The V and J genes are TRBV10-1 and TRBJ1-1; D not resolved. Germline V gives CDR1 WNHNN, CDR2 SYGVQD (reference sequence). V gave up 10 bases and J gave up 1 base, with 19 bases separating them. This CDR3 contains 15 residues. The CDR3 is CAIQEGKWTNTEAFF. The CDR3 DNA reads TGCGCCATCCAAGAGGGAAAATGGACGAACACTGAAGCTTTCTTT.

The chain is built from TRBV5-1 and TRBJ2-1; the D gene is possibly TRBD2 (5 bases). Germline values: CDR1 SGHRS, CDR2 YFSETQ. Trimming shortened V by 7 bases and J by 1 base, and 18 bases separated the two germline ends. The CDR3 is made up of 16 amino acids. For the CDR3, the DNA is TGCGCCAGCGGCCCCATGGCGGGCAGTTCCTACAATGAGCAGTTCTTC. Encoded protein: CASGPMAGSSYNEQFF.

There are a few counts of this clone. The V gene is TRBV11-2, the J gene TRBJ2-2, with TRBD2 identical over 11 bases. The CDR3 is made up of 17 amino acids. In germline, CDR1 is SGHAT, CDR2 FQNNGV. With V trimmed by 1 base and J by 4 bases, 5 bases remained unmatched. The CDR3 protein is CASSLVLAGGSTGELFF. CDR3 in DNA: TGTGCCAGCAGCTTAGTCCTAGCGGGAGGAAGCACCGGGGAGCTGTTTTTT.

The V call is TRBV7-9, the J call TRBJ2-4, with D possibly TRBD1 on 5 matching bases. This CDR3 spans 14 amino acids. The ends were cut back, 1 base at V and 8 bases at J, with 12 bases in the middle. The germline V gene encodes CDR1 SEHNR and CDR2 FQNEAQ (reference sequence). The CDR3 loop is CASSLEAGMDIQYF. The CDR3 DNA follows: TGTGCCAGCAGCTTAGAGGCAGGGATGGACATTCAGTACTTC.

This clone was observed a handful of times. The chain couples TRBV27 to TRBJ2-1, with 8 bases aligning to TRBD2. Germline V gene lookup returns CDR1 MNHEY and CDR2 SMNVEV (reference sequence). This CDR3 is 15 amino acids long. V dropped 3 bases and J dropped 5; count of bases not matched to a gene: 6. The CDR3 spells CASSFFSGANNEQFF. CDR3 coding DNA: TGTGCCAGCAGTTTTTTTAGCGGGGCGAACAATGAGCAGTTCTTC.

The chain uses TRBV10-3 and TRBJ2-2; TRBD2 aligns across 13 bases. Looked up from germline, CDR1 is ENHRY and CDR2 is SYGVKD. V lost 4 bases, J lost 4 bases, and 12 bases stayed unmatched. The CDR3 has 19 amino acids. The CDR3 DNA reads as TGTGCCATCAGTGCATTTGGACTAGCGGGAGATCCGAGCACCGGGGAGCTGTTTTTT. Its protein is CAISAFGLAGDPSTGELFF.

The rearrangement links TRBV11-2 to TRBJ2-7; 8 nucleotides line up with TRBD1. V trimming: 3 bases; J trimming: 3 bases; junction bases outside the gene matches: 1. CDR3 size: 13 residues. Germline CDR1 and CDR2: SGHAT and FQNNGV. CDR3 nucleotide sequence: TGTGCCAGCAGCTTCGACAGGGGCTACGAGCAGTACTTC. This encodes CASSFDRGYEQYF.